This T cell receptor beta chain emerged from a study of blood T cell repertoires in COVID-19. Study at large: The United States, Italy and Spain provided the acute and convalescent COVID-19 samples. T cells, B-cell-depleted T cells, or PBMCs supplied cDNA or gDNA.

As processed by the authors: Scientists estimated how many nucleated cells there were by amplifying reference gene primers. Assay: immunoSEQ multiplex PCR; the TCRdb copy retains only in-frame clones and omits some. Clonal size and the V and J genes are those of that table, whereas D and trimming came from the DNA. Here the sample spans about 280,000 clones, around 89% being singletons. V lost 6 bases to trimming and J lost 7 bases, with 19 bases between them. Germline CDR1 reads MNHEY; CDR2 reads SVGAGI. CDR3 size: 15 residues. The sequencing input was peripheral blood. The V gene is TRBV6-5, the J gene TRBJ1-5; the D gene is possibly TRBD1 (5 bases). The clonotype originates from a man between 40 and 49 years old with acute or convalescent COVID-19. CDR3 sequence reads: CASRTGRNDSQPQHF. In nucleotides, the CDR3 is TGTGCCAGCAGAACCGGGAGAAACGACAGCCAGCCCCAGCATTTT.